The 24 T cell receptor beta chains below were found in one sample sequenced in a study of spatial heterogeneity in lung cancer. Findings and limits, study-wide: Mutation tallies in tumors tracked expanded intratumoral alpha and beta TCR counts.

Each CDR3 protein gets one entry after TCRdb re-called the 5' RACE reads with MiXCR. The sample holds 25,000 to 30,000 distinct CDR3 sequences, around 7.4% seen once. Regarding time point: sample taken at primary tumor resection. These TCRs are of unknown antigen specificity. The material sequenced was lung tumor tissue, taken at surgery. All receptors come from a male donor with early-stage non-small cell lung cancer.

This chain connects TRBV7-9 to TRBJ2-3; 7 bases are a match to TRBD1. The CDR3 contains 15 residues. Looked up from germline, CDR1 is SEHNR and CDR2 is FQNEAQ (reference sequence). The junction had 4 bases not matched to a gene; V was cut back by 4 bases and J by 0 bases. CDR3: CASSWGQMSTDTQYF. The CDR3 coding sequence is TGTGCCAGCAGCTGGGGACAGATGAGCACAGATACGCAGTATTTT.

The chain joins TRBV2 to TRBJ2-3; no reliable D call. Germline CDR1 reads SNHLY; CDR2 reads FYNNEI. This CDR3 region has 11 residues. Trimming removed 5 bases from V and 5 bases from J, with 5 bases in between. Here the CDR3 reads CASSIRDTQYF. The CDR3 bases are TGTGCCAGCAGTATAAGAGATACGCAGTATTTT.

This clonotype appeared a few times. The V gene is TRBV20-1, the J gene TRBJ1-2; D remains ambiguous. The CDR3 consists of 14 residues. Germline loops: CDR1 DFQATT, CDR2 SNEGSKA (reference sequence). The V end lost 3 bases, the J end lost 0 bases, and 11 bases lay between the germline ends. The CDR3 reads CSARPPLANYGYTF. CDR3 DNA sequence: TGCAGTGCTAGGCCCCCTCTAGCTAACTATGGCTACACCTTC.

This clonotype was counted ten times or more. This chain joins TRBV4-3 and TRBJ2-6; D may be TRBD1 (5 bases). With 0 bases removed from V and 2 bases from J, the gap between germline ends came to 8 bases. Germline V gene sequence: CDR1 LGHNA, CDR2 YSLEER. The CDR3 has 16 amino acids. The CDR3 region is CASSQDGAAGANVLTF. DNA for the CDR3: TGCGCCAGCAGCCAAGATGGGGCAGCTGGGGCCAACGTCCTGACTTTC.

This clonotype has a handful of counts. The chain uses TRBV20-1 and TRBJ1-5; maybe TRBD1 (5 bases). V dropped 6 bases and J dropped 5 bases, with 20 bases sitting between them. Germline V CDR1 and CDR2: DFQATT, SNEGSKA (reference sequence). CDR3 length equals 15 residues. The CDR3 sequence is CSAGTGPDDYQPQHF. Written as DNA, the CDR3 is TGCAGTGCCGGAACGGGACCCGACGACTATCAGCCCCAGCATTTT.

This clonotype was counted a few times. This chain links TRBV20-1 with TRBJ1-3, with 8 bases aligning to TRBD1. Trimming cost V 6 bases and J 5 bases; bases outside gene matches: 6. This CDR3 has 13 residues. Per germline, CDR1 DFQATT and CDR2 SNEGSKA (reference sequence). The CDR3 spells CSASGQGRNTIYF. CDR3 sequence (DNA): TGCAGTGCCTCCGGACAGGGACGAAACACCATATATTTT.

V gene TRBV2 combines with J gene TRBJ2-7; TRBD2 matches at 9 bases. V lost 4 bases and J lost 3; bases outside the gene matches: 7. In germline, CDR1 is SNHLY, CDR2 FYNNEI. This CDR3 has 15 amino acids. DNA of the CDR3: TGTGCCAGCAGTGGAATAGCGGGGGCGTACTACGAGCAGTACTTC. It specifies CASSGIAGAYYEQYF.

This clonotype was counted many times. The V gene is TRBV25-1, the J gene TRBJ2-2; perhaps TRBD1 as D (6 bases). Germline V gene data show CDR1 as MGHDK and CDR2 as SYGVNS. V dropped 8 bases and J dropped 5 bases, with 15 bases sitting between them. The CDR3 is made up of 14 amino acids. DNA of the CDR3: TGTGCCAGCGCCCAGAGGGGGTCGACCGGGGAGCTGTTTTTT. Protein product: CASAQRGSTGELFF.

This clonotype was recorded many times. The gene calls are TRBV20-1 and TRBJ2-7; 8 positions match TRBD2. There are 14 residues in the CDR3. Trimming took 2 bases from V and 0 from J; bases not matched to a gene: 3. Per the germline V gene, CDR1 is DFQATT and CDR2 is SNEGSKA (reference sequence). CDR3 region: CSARSSGVSYEQYF. Here the CDR3 DNA reads TGCAGTGCTAGAAGTAGCGGGGTCTCCTACGAGCAGTACTTC.

This clonotype was picked up many times. The J gene is TRBJ2-7, the V gene TRBV4-3; D not resolved. The V end was cut by 0 bases, the J end by 0 bases, with 9 bases between. CDR3 length: 15 residues. CDR1 and CDR2 from the germline V gene are LGHNA and YSLEER. The CDR3 spells CASSQELAPSYEQYF. CDR3 DNA sequence: TGCGCCAGCAGCCAAGAATTGGCACCCTCCTACGAGCAGTACTTC.

This clonotype was recorded at least ten times. The chain joins TRBV7-9 to TRBJ1-4; D is unclear. The V gene lost 5 bases and the J gene lost 5 bases, with 9 bases spanning the gap. Germline V CDR1 and CDR2: SEHNR, FQNEAQ (reference sequence). CDR3 length: 13 amino acids. The CDR3 DNA reads as TGTGCCAGCAGCCCCGCGGCCAATGAAAAACTGTTTTTT. Protein product: CASSPAANEKLFF.

V gene TRBV27 combines with J gene TRBJ1-2, with D possibly matching TRBD1 (6 bases). Deletions cut 2 bases from V and 0 bases from J, with 10 bases between. Germline V gene data show CDR1 as MNHEY and CDR2 as SMNVEV (reference sequence). The CDR3 contains 15 residues. This CDR3 reads CASSLQGRANYGYTF. In DNA, the CDR3 is TGTGCCAGCAGTTTACAGGGGCGAGCTAACTATGGCTACACCTTC.

This clonotype was counted many times. The gene calls are TRBV20-1 and TRBJ2-1, with 8 bases fitting TRBD1. The CDR3 runs to 15 residues. V gave up 6 bases and J gave up 4 bases; unmatched junction bases: 11. The V gene's germline CDR1 is DFQATT and CDR2 SNEGSKA (reference sequence). For the CDR3, the DNA is TGCAGTGCGTCCCGCTGGGACAGGCTTTACAATGAGCAGTTCTTC. This sequence encodes CSASRWDRLYNEQFF.

There are a few counts of this clonotype. The V gene is TRBV28, the J gene TRBJ1-4, with 9 nucleotides matching TRBD1. The CDR3 totals 15 residues. Trimming cost V 6 bases and J 5 bases; bases outside gene matches: 7. Germline CDR1 is MDHEN and CDR2 is SYDVKM. The CDR3 DNA reads TGTGCCAGCAGACCCCCGGACAGGGGAAATGAAAAACTGTTTTTT. Its protein product is CASRPPDRGNEKLFF.

This clonotype was seen only a few times. The chain links TRBV10-2 to TRBJ2-4; a possible D gene is TRBD2 (5 bases). V lost 8 bases and J 4 bases, leaving 12 bases between the germline ends. Germline-derived CDR1 and CDR2 are WSHSY and SAAADI. The CDR3 covers 13 residues. CDR3 nucleotides: TGCGCCAGCCGCGAAGGAGGAAAAAACATTCAGTACTTC. This encodes CASREGGKNIQYF.

This clonotype appeared a few times. The chain couples TRBV6-2 or TRBV6-3 to TRBJ2-3, with TRBD2 matching 8 bases. The germline CDR1 and CDR2 sequences are MNHEY and SVGEGT. Trimming cost V 2 bases and J 6 bases; bases outside gene matches: 22. There are 20 residues in the CDR3. This chain's CDR3 is CASSYRPSGLVGAVQDTQYF. CDR3 bases: TGTGCCAGCAGTTACCGCCCCTCGGGACTAGTGGGGGCTGTTCAGGATACGCAGTATTTT.

Many counts were recorded for this clonotype. The chain combines TRBV29-1 with TRBJ1-3; D is possibly TRBD1 (6 bases). This CDR3 region has 12 residues. The germline V gene encodes CDR1 SQVTM and CDR2 ANQGSEA. V lost 7 bases, J lost 2 bases, and 9 bases lay in between. CDR3 in amino acids: CSAWTAGNTIYF. CDR3 sequence (DNA): TGCAGCGCCTGGACAGCTGGAAACACCATATATTTT.

The table lists this clonotype with many counts. V and J are TRBV7-2 and TRBJ1-2; D gene unclear. Germline CDR1 and CDR2: SGHTA and FQGNSA. CDR3 size: 17 residues. Trimming left V 1 base short and J 5 bases short, with 20 bases between. This CDR3 is CASSLESWQAANYGYTF. The CDR3 DNA sequence: TGTGCCAGCAGCTTAGAATCGTGGCAGGCGGCGAATTATGGCTACACCTTC.

The V gene is TRBV20-1, the J gene TRBJ1-5; D is ambiguous. Per germline, CDR1 DFQATT and CDR2 SNEGSKA (reference sequence). The V end was cut by 4 bases, the J end by 1 base, with 8 bases between. The CDR3 consists of 13 residues. The DNA of the CDR3 is TGCAGTGCTATCCCGGAGAGCAATCAGCCCCAGCATTTT. This codes for CSAIPESNQPQHF.

This chain joins TRBV7-2 and TRBJ2-2; 8 bases match TRBD1. The CDR3 has 16 residues. Trimming at V came to 4 bases and at J to 6 bases, leaving 10 bases not matched to a gene. Germline assignment: CDR1 SGHTA and CDR2 FQGNSA. DNA of the CDR3: TGTGCCAGCAGCTCGAACTTGGACAGGGAAGCCGGGGAGCTGTTTTTT. Its protein product is CASSSNLDREAGELFF.

This clonotype has just a few counts. The chain is built from TRBV4-3 and TRBJ1-5, with TRBD1 as a possible D gene (5 bases). The CDR3 is 14 amino acids. Per the germline V gene, CDR1 is LGHNA and CDR2 is YSLEER. Between the trimmed V and J ends, which lost 1 base and 6 bases, there was a span of 10 bases. In DNA form, the CDR3 reads TGCGCCAGCAGCCAAGCGGGGGGTGGTCAGCCCCAGCATTTT. Translation: CASSQAGGGQPQHF.

In this sample, this clonotype turned up many times. In nucleotides, the CDR3 is TGTGCCAGCGGGGCCCTCCTTATCCGGGGGGGAGAGCAGTTCTTC. Translation: CASGALLIRGGEQFF. This chain links TRBV28 with TRBJ2-1, with TRBD2 matching over 8 bases. The CDR3 extends over 15 amino acids. Trimming took 8 bases from V and 10 from J; bases not matched to a gene: 16. Germline V CDR1 and CDR2: MDHEN, SYDVKM.

The chain combines TRBV27 with TRBJ2-1; 10 bases are shared with TRBD2. The ends lost 4 bases at V and 3 bases at J; junction bases unmatched: 12. The CDR3 contains 18 residues. Germline V lookup: CDR1 MNHEY, CDR2 SMNVEV (reference sequence). CDR3 loop: CASSSPGLAGVYYNEQFF. In DNA, the CDR3 is TGTGCCAGCAGTTCCCCCGGGCTAGCGGGGGTCTACTACAATGAGCAGTTCTTC.

This clonotype has just a few counts. The chain carries TRBV15 and TRBJ2-5; the D call may be TRBD1 or TRBD2 (5 bases each). Germline V gene data show CDR1 as LNHNV and CDR2 as YYDKDF (reference sequence). The CDR3 runs 13 residues. V was cut by 8 bases and J by 1 base, with 11 bases left in between. Here the CDR3 reads CATRGRAQETQYF. Written as DNA, the CDR3 is TGTGCCACCCGGGGCAGGGCCCAAGAGACCCAGTACTTC.